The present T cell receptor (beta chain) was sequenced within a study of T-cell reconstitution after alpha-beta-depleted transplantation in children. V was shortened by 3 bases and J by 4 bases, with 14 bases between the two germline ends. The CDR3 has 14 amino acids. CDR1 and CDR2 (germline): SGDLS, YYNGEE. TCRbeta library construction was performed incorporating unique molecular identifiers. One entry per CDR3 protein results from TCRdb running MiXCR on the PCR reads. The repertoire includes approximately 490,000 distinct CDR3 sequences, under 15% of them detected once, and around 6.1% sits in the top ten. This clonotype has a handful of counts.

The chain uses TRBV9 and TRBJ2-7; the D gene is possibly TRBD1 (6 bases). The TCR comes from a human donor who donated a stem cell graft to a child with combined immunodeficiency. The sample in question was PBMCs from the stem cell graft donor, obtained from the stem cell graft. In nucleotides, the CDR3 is TGTGCCAGCAGCGGACGGGACAACGATTACGAGCAGTACTTC. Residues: CASSGRDNDYEQYF.